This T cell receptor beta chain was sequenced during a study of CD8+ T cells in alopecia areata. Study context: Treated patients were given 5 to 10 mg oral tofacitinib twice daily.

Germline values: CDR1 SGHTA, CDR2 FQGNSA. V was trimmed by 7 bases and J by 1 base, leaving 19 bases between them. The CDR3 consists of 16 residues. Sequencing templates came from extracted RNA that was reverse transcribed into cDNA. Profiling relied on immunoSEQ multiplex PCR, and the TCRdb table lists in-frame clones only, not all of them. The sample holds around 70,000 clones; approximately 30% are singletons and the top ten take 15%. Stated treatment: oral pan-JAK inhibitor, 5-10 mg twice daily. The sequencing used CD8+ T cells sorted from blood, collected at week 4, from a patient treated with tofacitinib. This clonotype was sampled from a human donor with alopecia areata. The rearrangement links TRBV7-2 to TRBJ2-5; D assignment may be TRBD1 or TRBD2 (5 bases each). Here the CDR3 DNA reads TGTGCCAGCACCCCGGGGCTCAAACTACTCCAAGAGACCCAGTACTTC. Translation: CASTPGLKLLQETQYF. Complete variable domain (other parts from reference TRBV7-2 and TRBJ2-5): GAGVSQSPSNKVTEKGKDVELRCDPISGHTALYWYRQSLGQGLEFLIYFQGNSAPDKSGLPSDRFSAERTGGSVSTLTIQRTQQEDSAVYLCASTPGLKLLQETQYFGPGTRLLVL.